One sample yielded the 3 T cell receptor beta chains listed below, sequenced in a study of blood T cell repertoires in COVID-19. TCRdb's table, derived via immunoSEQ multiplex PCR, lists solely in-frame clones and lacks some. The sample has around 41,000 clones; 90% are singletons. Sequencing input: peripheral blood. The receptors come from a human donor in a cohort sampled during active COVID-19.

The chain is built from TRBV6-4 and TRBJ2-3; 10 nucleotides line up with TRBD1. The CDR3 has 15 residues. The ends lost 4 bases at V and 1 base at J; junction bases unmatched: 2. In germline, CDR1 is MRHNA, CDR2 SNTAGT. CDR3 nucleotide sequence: TGTGCCAGCAGTGCCGGGACAGGGGGCACAGATACGCAGTATTTT. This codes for CASSAGTGGTDTQYF.

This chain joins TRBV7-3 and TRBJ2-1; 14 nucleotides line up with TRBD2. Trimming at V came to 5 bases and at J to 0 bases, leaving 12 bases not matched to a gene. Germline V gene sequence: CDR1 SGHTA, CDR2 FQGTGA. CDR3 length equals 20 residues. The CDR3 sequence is CASSPKTAGTSGSSYNEQFF. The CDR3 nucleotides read TGTGCCAGCAGCCCTAAGACGGCCGGGACTAGCGGGAGCTCCTACAATGAGCAGTTCTTC.

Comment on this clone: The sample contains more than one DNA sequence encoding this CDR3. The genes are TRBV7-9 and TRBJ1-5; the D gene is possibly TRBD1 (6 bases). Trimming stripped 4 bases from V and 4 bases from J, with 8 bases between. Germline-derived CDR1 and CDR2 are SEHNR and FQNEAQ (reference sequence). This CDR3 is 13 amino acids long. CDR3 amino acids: CASSSTGNQPQHF. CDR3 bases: TGTGCCAGCAGCTCAACAGGGAATCAGCCCCAGCATTTT. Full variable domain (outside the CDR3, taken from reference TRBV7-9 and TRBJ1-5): DTGVSQNPRHKITKRGQNVTFRCDPISEHNRLYWYRQTLGQGPEFLTYFQNEAQLEKSRLLSDRFSAERPKGSFSTLEIQRTEQGDSAMYLCASSSTGNQPQHFGDGTRLSIL.